The next 21 T cell receptor beta chains were all read from a single sample in a study of blood T cells in healthy people across ages. Then a second PCR, running roughly 7 to 11 cycles, was carried out with a sample-barcoded 5' primer and a J-beta primer mix. Via MiXCR, TCRdb re-called the 5' RACE reads, giving one row per CDR3 protein. Among 1.5 million to 1.9 million distinct CDR3 sequences listed, roughly 43% were seen once. The sample comprised blood. The receptor source for this set is a young woman in good health.

The gene calls are TRBV12-3 or TRBV12-4 and TRBJ1-4; 10 bases fit TRBD1. Unmatched junction bases numbered 8, after V lost 3 bases and J lost 4 bases. The CDR3 is 17 amino acids. The CDR3: CASSFSGDRGYNEKLFF. In DNA, the CDR3 is TGTGCCAGCAGTTTTTCGGGGGACAGGGGTTATAATGAAAAACTGTTTTTT.

The chain joins TRBV11-2 to TRBJ2-7, with 8 positions matching TRBD1. V lost 4 bases and J lost 7; bases outside the gene matches: 15. The CDR3 extends over 16 amino acids. CDR1 and CDR2 (germline): SGHAT, FQNNGV. In DNA form, the CDR3 reads TGTGCCAGCAGCTCAGGGACAGGCCCTTCCTACAATGAGCAGTACTTC. Translating gives CASSSGTGPSYNEQYF. The full variable domain, in which reference TRBV11-2 and TRBJ2-7 provide the parts outside the CDR3, is EAGVAQSPRYKIIEKRQSVAFWCNPISGHATLYWYQQILGQGPKLLIQFQNNGVVDDSQLPKDRFSAERLKGVDSTLKIQPAKLEDSAVYLCASSSGTGPSYNEQYFGPGTRLTVT.

The rearrangement uses TRBV7-9 and TRBJ2-3, with D possibly matching TRBD2 (5 bases). Germline-derived CDR1 and CDR2 are SEHNR and FQNEAQ (reference sequence). CDR3 length: 14 residues. Trimming stripped 1 base from V and 6 bases from J, with 11 bases between. In nucleotides, the CDR3 is TGTGCCAGCAGCTTAGAACTAGAGATGGATACGCAGTATTTT. It specifies CASSLELEMDTQYF.

With regard to this clonotype: The junction shows a germline mismatch at one end, possibly a read error. The rearrangement joins TRBV12-3 or TRBV12-4 to TRBJ2-2; D ambiguous. The CDR3 length is 13 residues. CDR3 amino acids: CACSRQITGELFF. DNA of the CDR3: TGTGCCTGCAGTCGACAAATCACCGGGGAGCTGTTTTTT.

V usage is TRBV12-3 or TRBV12-4 and J usage is TRBJ2-5; D uncertain. This CDR3 region has 17 residues. V was clipped by 3 bases and J by 1 base, with 18 bases between them. The CDR3 loop is CASSFRWRPHSQETQYF. The CDR3 coding sequence is TGTGCCAGCAGTTTCCGATGGAGACCTCACTCCCAAGAGACCCAGTACTTC.

A remark on this clonotype: One end of the junction fails to match germline, which may point to a read error. The chain has TRBV28 and TRBJ1-5, with D hard to call. Germline loops: CDR1 MDHEN, CDR2 SYDVKM. The CDR3 is 15 amino acids. CDR3 residues: CTSNWRGGTVQPQHF. The CDR3 DNA reads TGTACCAGCAACTGGAGAGGAGGAACCGTCCAGCCCCAGCATTTT.

This clonotype was picked up one time. The chain carries TRBV5-1 and TRBJ2-7; 7 nucleotides align to TRBD2. The germline V gene has CDR1 SGHRS and CDR2 YFSETQ. V was clipped by 4 bases and J by 0 bases; unmatched bases: 7. This CDR3 has 15 amino acids. The DNA for the CDR3 is TGCGCCAGCAGCAACGGGGGGTTGGACTCCTACGAGCAGTACTTC. Its protein is CASSNGGLDSYEQYF.

The V and J genes are TRBV12-3 or TRBV12-4 and TRBJ1-2, with D perhaps TRBD1 (5 bases). The CDR3 sequence is 13 residues long. The V gene lost 6 bases and the J gene lost 8 bases, with 16 bases spanning the gap. As DNA, the CDR3 is TGTGCCAGCAGCAGGGACGGGCTGACCGGCTACACCTTC. Translating it yields CASSRDGLTGYTF.

This clonotype occurred a few times. V and J are TRBV7-8 and TRBJ2-4; D remains ambiguous. The CDR3 covers 18 residues. V lost 2 bases, J lost 0 bases, and 17 bases lay in between. Germline V gives CDR1 SGHVS, CDR2 FQNEAQ. The DNA for the CDR3 is TGTGCCAGCAGCTTACCGACAAAAACCGCCATAGCCAAAAACATTCAGTACTTC. It translates to CASSLPTKTAIAKNIQYF.

The CDR3 reads CASSGPRTGKRLETQYF. The DNA of the CDR3 is TGTGCCAGCAGCGGACCAAGGACAGGGAAAAGGCTTGAGACCCAGTACTTC. The chain combines TRBV9 with TRBJ2-5; 8 positions match TRBD1. Trimming at V came to 3 bases and at J to 5 bases, leaving 15 bases not matched to a gene. The CDR3 runs 17 residues. The germline V gene has CDR1 SGDLS and CDR2 YYNGEE. The variable domain in full, completed from reference TRBV9 and TRBJ2-5, reads DSGVTQTPKHLITATGQRVTLRCSPRSGDLSVYWYQQSLDQGLQFLIQYYNGEERAKGNILERFSAQQFPDLHSELNLSSLELGDSALYFCASSGPRTGKRLETQYFGPGTRLLVL.

This clonotype was seen only a few times. The chain couples TRBV24-1 to TRBJ2-3, with 11 bases lining up with TRBD2. V lost 4 bases and J lost 7; bases outside the gene matches: 9. Germline V gives CDR1 KGHDR, CDR2 SFDVKD. The CDR3 totals 16 residues. The CDR3 coding sequence is TGTGCCACCAGTGACCCCACTAGCGGGAGAGTTAATACGCAGTATTTT. This codes for CATSDPTSGRVNTQYF.

This clonotype occurred a few times. The V call is TRBV6-2 or TRBV6-3, the J call TRBJ1-5; no reliable D call. CDR1 is MNHEY and CDR2 is SVGEGT in the germline V gene. The CDR3 runs 14 residues. Trimming stripped 5 bases from V and 6 bases from J, with 14 bases between. CDR3 sequence reads: CASSTPGNFQPQHF. Written as DNA, the CDR3 is TGTGCCAGCAGTACGCCGGGGAATTTTCAGCCCCAGCATTTT.

V is TRBV4-3 and J is TRBJ2-7, with 8 bases matching TRBD2. The closer fit of TRBJ2-5 to the DNA end suggests the J call may be wrong. Germline V CDR1 and CDR2: LGHNA, YSLEER. The CDR3 consists of 15 residues. The CDR3 loop reads CASSQDSGGVETQYF. The CDR3 region has the DNA TGCGCCAGCAGCCAAGATTCCGGGGGGGTGGAGACCCAGTACTTC.

The J gene is TRBJ2-7, the V gene TRBV6-5, with D possibly being TRBD2 (6 bases). V shed 5 bases and J shed 6 bases, with 11 bases lying between them. The CDR3 runs to 12 residues. Germline V gene lookup returns CDR1 MNHEY and CDR2 SVGAGI. The chain's CDR3 is CASSAGRREQYF. The DNA of the CDR3 is TGTGCCAGCAGTGCGGGACGTCGCGAGCAGTACTTC.

In the case of this clonotype: This may be a read error: a much more frequent sequence differs by one nucleotide. This chain joins TRBV28 and TRBJ1-2; D is unclear. The V end lost 2 bases, the J end lost 5 bases, and 6 bases lay between the germline ends. The CDR3 contains 12 residues. CDR1 is MDHEN, CDR2 SYDVKM, per germline. The CDR3 bases are TGTGCCAGCAGTTTACCGGAGTATGGCTACACCTTC. Protein product: CASSLPEYGYTF.

The chain links TRBV20-1 to TRBJ2-7, with 10 bases lining up with TRBD2. The V segment lost 2 bases and the J segment 3 bases; nucleotides outside the gene matches: 4. This CDR3 is 14 amino acids long. Germline V CDR1 and CDR2: DFQATT, SNEGSKA (reference sequence). The CDR3, as DNA: TGCAGTGCTAGATACCTAGCGGGAGTCTACGAGCAGTACTTC. Translated, it gives CSARYLAGVYEQYF.

The CDR3 sequence is CASSLDLGWDEQYF. Here the CDR3 DNA reads TGTGCCAGCAGCTTAGATCTGGGGTGGGACGAGCAGTACTTC. The chain uses TRBV7-6 and TRBJ2-5; D is ambiguous. The J call may not be correct, given that the DNA end is closer to TRBJ2-7. The germline gives CDR1 SGHVS, CDR2 FNYEAQ. CDR3 length: 14 residues.

A few counts support this clonotype. The chain carries TRBV2 and TRBJ1-5; no definite D call. Germline CDR1 reads SNHLY; CDR2 reads FYNNEI. The CDR3 is 11 amino acids. V lost 1 base to trimming and J lost 9 bases, with 4 bases between them. The CDR3 here is CASSEEGPQHF. CDR3 sequence (DNA): TGTGCCAGCAGTGAAGAGGGGCCCCAGCATTTT.

The chain joins TRBV11-2 to TRBJ2-3; D uncertain. V was trimmed by 0 bases and J by 4 bases, leaving 17 bases between them. Looked up from germline, CDR1 is SGHAT and CDR2 is FQNNGV. The CDR3 consists of 17 residues. The CDR3 region has the DNA TGTGCCAGCAGCTTAGATTGGGTTGGCGTTAAGGCAGATACGCAGTATTTT. It yields the protein CASSLDWVGVKADTQYF.

This clonotype was counted only a few times. V gene TRBV29-1 combines with J gene TRBJ1-1; possible D gene TRBD1, 5 bases. Germline-derived CDR1 and CDR2 are SQVTM and ANQGSEA. V lost 8 bases to trimming and J lost 6 bases, with 22 bases between them. This CDR3 has 14 residues. The chain's CDR3 is CSSKMGGARPEAFF. CDR3 nucleotide sequence: TGCAGCTCCAAAATGGGCGGGGCGCGCCCTGAAGCTTTCTTT. Filled out from reference TRBV29-1 and TRBJ1-1, the complete variable domain reads SAVISQKPSRDICQRGTSLTIQCQVDSQVTMMFWYRQQPGQSLTLIATANQGSEATYESGFVIDKFPISRPNLTFSTLTVSNMSPEDSSIYLCSSKMGGARPEAFFGQGTRLTVV.

The chain uses TRBV28 and TRBJ2-7; D might be TRBD1 or TRBD2, each matching 6 bases. Per germline, CDR1 MDHEN and CDR2 SYDVKM. The CDR3 has 16 amino acids. V dropped 6 bases and J dropped 1 base, with 19 bases sitting between them. Here the CDR3 DNA reads TGTGCCAGCAGGAATACACAAGGGGGGTTTTCCTACGAGCAGTACTTC. It translates to CASRNTQGGFSYEQYF.